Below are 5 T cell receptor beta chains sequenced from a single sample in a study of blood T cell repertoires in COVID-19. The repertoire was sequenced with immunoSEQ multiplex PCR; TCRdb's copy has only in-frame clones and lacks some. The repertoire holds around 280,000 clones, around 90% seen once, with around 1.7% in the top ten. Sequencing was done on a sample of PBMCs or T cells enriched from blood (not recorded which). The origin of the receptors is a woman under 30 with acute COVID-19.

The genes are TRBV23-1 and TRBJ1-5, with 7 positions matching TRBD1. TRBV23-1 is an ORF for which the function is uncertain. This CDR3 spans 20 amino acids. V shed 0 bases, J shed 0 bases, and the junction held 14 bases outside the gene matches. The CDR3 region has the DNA TGCGCCAGCAGTCAATCGTTTTTAGGGACAGCACTTTATAGCAATCAGCCCCAGCATTTT. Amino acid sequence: CASSQSFLGTALYSNQPQHF.

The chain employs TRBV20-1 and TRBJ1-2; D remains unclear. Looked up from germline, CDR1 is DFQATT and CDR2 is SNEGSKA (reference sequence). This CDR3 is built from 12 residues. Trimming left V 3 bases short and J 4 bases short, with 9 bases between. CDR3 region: CSASNAAYGYTF. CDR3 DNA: TGCAGTGCTAGTAATGCGGCCTATGGCTACACCTTC.

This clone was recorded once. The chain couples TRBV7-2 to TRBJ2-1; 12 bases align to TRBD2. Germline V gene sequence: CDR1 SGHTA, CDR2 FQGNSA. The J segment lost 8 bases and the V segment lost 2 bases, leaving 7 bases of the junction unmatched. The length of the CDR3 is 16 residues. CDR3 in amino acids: CASSLQTSGRLDEQFF. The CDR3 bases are TGTGCCAGCAGCTTACAGACTAGCGGGAGACTAGATGAGCAGTTCTTC.

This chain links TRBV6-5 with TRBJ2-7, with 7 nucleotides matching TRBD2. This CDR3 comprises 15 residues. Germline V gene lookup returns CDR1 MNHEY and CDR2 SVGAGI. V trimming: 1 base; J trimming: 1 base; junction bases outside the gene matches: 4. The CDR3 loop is CASSYLASGSYEQYF. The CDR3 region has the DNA TGTGCCAGCAGTTACTTGGCTAGCGGATCCTACGAGCAGTACTTC.

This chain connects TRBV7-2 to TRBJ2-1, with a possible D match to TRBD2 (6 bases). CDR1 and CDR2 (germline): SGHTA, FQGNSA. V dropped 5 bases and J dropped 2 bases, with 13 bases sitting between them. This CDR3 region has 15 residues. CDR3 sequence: CASSASGPTYNEQFF. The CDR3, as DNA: TGTGCCAGCAGCGCAAGCGGGCCCACCTACAATGAGCAGTTCTTC.